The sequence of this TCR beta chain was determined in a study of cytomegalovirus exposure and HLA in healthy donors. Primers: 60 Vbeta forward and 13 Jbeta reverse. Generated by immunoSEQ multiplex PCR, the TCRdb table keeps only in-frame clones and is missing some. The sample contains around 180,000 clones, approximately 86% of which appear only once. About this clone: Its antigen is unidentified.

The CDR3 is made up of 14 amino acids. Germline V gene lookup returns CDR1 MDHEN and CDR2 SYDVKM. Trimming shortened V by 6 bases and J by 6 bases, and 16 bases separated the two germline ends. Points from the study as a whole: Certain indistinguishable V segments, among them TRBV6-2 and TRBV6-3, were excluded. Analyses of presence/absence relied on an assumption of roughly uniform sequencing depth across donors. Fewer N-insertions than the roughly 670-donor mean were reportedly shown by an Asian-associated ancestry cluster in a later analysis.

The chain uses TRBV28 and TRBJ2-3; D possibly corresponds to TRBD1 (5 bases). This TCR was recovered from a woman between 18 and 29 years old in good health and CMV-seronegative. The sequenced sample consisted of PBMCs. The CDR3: CASRTGSMRDTQYF. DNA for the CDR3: TGTGCCAGCAGAACAGGTTCCATGCGGGATACGCAGTATTTT.